The 18 T cell receptor beta chains given below trace back to one sample, sequenced in a study of blood T cell repertoires in COVID-19. Method: immunoSEQ multiplex PCR; TCRdb's copy keeps in-frame clones and lacks some. The sample includes roughly 88,000 clones, about 89% of them seen just once. The source material was peripheral blood. These receptor sequences come from a woman in her forties or fifties in a cohort sampled during active COVID-19.

The chain links TRBV5-1 to TRBJ2-5, with a possible D match to TRBD1 (8 bases). There are 16 residues in the CDR3. Germline CDR1 reads SGHRS; CDR2 reads YFSETQ. Trimming took off 4 bases at V and 2 bases at J, with 18 bases between the two ends. CDR3 DNA sequence: TGCGCCAGCAGCACGAATGGACAGGGAGGGCAAGAGACCCAGTACTTC. This codes for CASSTNGQGGQETQYF. Using reference TRBV5-1 and TRBJ2-5 for the parts outside the CDR3, the full variable domain is KAGVTQTPRYLIKTRGQQVTLSCSPISGHRSVSWYQQTPGQGLQFLFEYFSETQRNKGNFPGRFSGRQFSNSRSEMNVSTLELGDSALYLCASSTNGQGGQETQYFGPGTRLLVL.

The gene calls are TRBV3-1 (or the pseudogene TRBV3-2) and TRBJ2-5; D gene uncertain. This CDR3 region has 12 residues. In germline, CDR1 is LGHDT, CDR2 YNNKEL (reference sequence). The V gene lost 5 bases and the J gene lost 2 bases, with 6 bases spanning the gap. CDR3 sequence (DNA): TGTGCCAGCAGCGATAGACAAGAGACCCAGTACTTC. This translates into CASSDRQETQYF.

V usage is TRBV9 and J usage is TRBJ1-6, with D possibly TRBD1 on 6 matching bases. CDR3 length equals 16 residues. Germline V CDR1 and CDR2: SGDLS, YYNGEE. Trimming pared 0 bases from V and 6 bases from J, leaving 13 bases between. CDR3 region: CASSVESVRGNSPLHF. The DNA for the CDR3 is TGTGCCAGCAGCGTAGAATCCGTCAGGGGTAATTCACCCCTCCACTTT.

Only one count was recorded for this clone. One end of the junction varies from germline; a read error may be responsible. This chain links TRBV10-3 with TRBJ2-5; TRBD2 aligns across 10 bases. This CDR3 contains 13 residues. Per the germline V gene, CDR1 is ENHRY and CDR2 is SYGVKD. CDR3 sequence: CAISGGDQETQYF. DNA for the CDR3: TGTGCCATAAGCGGGGGGGACCAGGAGACCCAGTACTTC.

The J gene is TRBJ1-2, the V gene TRBV5-8; D uncertain. This CDR3 has 15 amino acids. The V end was cut by 1 base, the J end by 3 bases, with 13 bases between. CDR1 is SGHTS, CDR2 YDEGEE, per germline. The CDR3 spells CASSLYPAEDYGYTF. In DNA, the CDR3 is TGTGCCAGCAGCTTGTATCCGGCGGAGGACTATGGCTACACCTTC.

The CDR3 sequence: CASSQGASAGGYTF. The CDR3 nucleotides read TGTGCCAGCAGCCAAGGGGCCTCAGCGGGAGGCTACACCTTC. J is TRBJ1-2 and V is TRBV3-1 (or the pseudogene TRBV3-2); D gene uncertain. CDR3 length equals 14 residues. The V gene lost 1 base and the J gene lost 8 bases, with 14 bases spanning the gap. The germline CDR1 and CDR2 sequences are LGHDT and YNNKEL (reference sequence).

The rearrangement joins TRBV25-1 to TRBJ1-1; the D gene is possibly TRBD1 (5 bases). From germline, CDR1 is MGHDK and CDR2 SYGVNS. The length of the CDR3 is 13 residues. V lost 4 bases and J lost 0, with 6 bases in between. Written as DNA, the CDR3 is TGTGCCAGCAGTGGACAGATGAACACTGAAGCTTTCTTT. Protein: CASSGQMNTEAFF.

This clone turned up a few times. This rearrangement joins TRBV12-3 or TRBV12-4 to TRBJ1-1; D gene uncertain. The CDR3 is made up of 12 amino acids. V was cut by 3 bases and J by 6 bases, with 8 bases left in between. This CDR3 is CASSLEVAEAFF. The CDR3 DNA follows: TGTGCCAGCAGTTTGGAGGTGGCTGAAGCTTTCTTT.

CDR3 bases: TGTGCCAGCAGCTTTACAGGGGACTATGGCTACACCTTC. It encodes CASSFTGDYGYTF. The V gene is TRBV5-4, the J gene TRBJ1-2; 7 bases match TRBD1. V was clipped by 2 bases and J by 3 bases; unmatched bases: 1. Germline V gene lookup returns CDR1 SGHNT and CDR2 YYREEE (reference sequence). The CDR3 loop spans 13 amino acids.

This rearrangement joins TRBV19 to TRBJ2-1; the match to TRBD2 covers 14 bases. The CDR3 totals 18 residues. Germline CDR1 reads LNHDA; CDR2 reads SQIVND (reference sequence). V trimming: 4 bases; J trimming: 11 bases; junction bases outside the gene matches: 16. The CDR3 is CASSTPGSLTSGRGQQFF. As DNA, the CDR3 is TGTGCCAGTAGTACCCCCGGCTCGCTGACTAGCGGGAGGGGACAGCAGTTCTTC. Combining the CDR3 with reference TRBV19 and TRBJ2-1 gives the whole variable domain DGGITQSPKYLFRKEGQNVTLSCEQNLNHDAMYWYRQDPGQGLRLIYYSQIVNDFQKGDIAEGYSVSREKKESFPLTVTSAQKNPTAFYLCASSTPGSLTSGRGQQFFGPGTRLTVL.

In DNA form, the CDR3 reads TGTGCCACCTCTGTCGGGAGCGGGGTCGCGAACACCGGGGAGCTGTTTTTT. This encodes CATSVGSGVANTGELFF. V usage is TRBV10-3 and J usage is TRBJ2-2, with 7 positions matching TRBD2. V shed 10 bases and J 0 bases; nucleotides not matched to a gene: 14. Germline CDR1 ENHRY, CDR2 SYGVKD. This CDR3 contains 17 residues.

The genes are TRBV19 and TRBJ1-1; D unresolved. The CDR3 is 11 amino acids. Trimming took off 5 bases at V and 6 bases at J, with 7 bases between the two ends. The germline gives CDR1 LNHDA, CDR2 SQIVND (reference sequence). The CDR3 is CASSAQAEAFF. Written as DNA, the CDR3 is TGTGCCAGTAGTGCGCAGGCTGAAGCTTTCTTT. Full variable domain (outside the CDR3, taken from reference TRBV19 and TRBJ1-1): DGGITQSPKYLFRKEGQNVTLSCEQNLNHDAMYWYRQDPGQGLRLIYYSQIVNDFQKGDIAEGYSVSREKKESFPLTVTSAQKNPTAFYLCASSAQAEAFFGQGTRLTVV.

This clone was detected only a few times. A junction end diverges from the germline sequence, so it may reflect a read error. V usage is TRBV7-7 and J usage is TRBJ2-7; 10 nucleotides align to TRBD1. The CDR3 contains 14 residues. The germline gives CDR1 SSHAT, CDR2 FNYEAQ (reference sequence). The CDR3 region is CASSPRTGGNEQYF. CDR3 nucleotides: TGTGCTAGCAGCCCCCGGACAGGGGGGAACGAGCAGTACTTC.

The V gene is TRBV28, the J gene TRBJ2-3; 9 positions match TRBD2. The germline CDR1 and CDR2 sequences are MDHEN and SYDVKM. The V and J ends lost 3 bases and 4 bases, in that order; junction bases with no gene match: 2. The CDR3 runs 14 residues. Written as DNA, the CDR3 is TGTGCCAGCAGTTTGCGGGGGGGGCCAGATACGCAGTATTTT. Translation: CASSLRGGPDTQYF.

The chain recombines TRBV27 with TRBJ2-6, with a tentative D call TRBD1 (6 bases). Looked up from germline, CDR1 is MNHEY and CDR2 is SMNVEV (reference sequence). V shed 3 bases and J shed 1 base, with 7 bases lying between them. The CDR3 totals 15 residues. For the CDR3, the DNA is TGTGCCAGCAGTTTGACAGGTTCTGGGGCCAACGTCCTGACTTTC. It translates to CASSLTGSGANVLTF. Together with reference TRBV27 and TRBJ2-6, the CDR3 gives the full variable domain: EAQVTQNPRYLITVTGKKLTVTCSQNMNHEYMSWYRQDPGLGLRQIYYSMNVEVTDKGDVPEGYKVSRKEKRNFPLILESPSPNQTSLYFCASSLTGSGANVLTFGAGSRLTVL.

The chain is built from TRBV30 and TRBJ2-6; TRBD1 matches at 9 bases. The length of the CDR3 is 17 residues. The trim removed 0 bases at V and 4 bases at J, leaving 7 bases unmatched. The germline V gene encodes CDR1 GTSNPN and CDR2 SVGIG (reference sequence). The CDR3 here is CAWSVQGAPSGANVLTF. CDR3 DNA sequence: TGTGCCTGGAGTGTACAGGGGGCTCCCTCCGGGGCCAACGTCCTGACTTTC.

This chain connects TRBV6-5 to TRBJ2-1, with 7 nucleotides matching TRBD2. Trimming removed 6 bases from V and 6 bases from J; junction bases left unmatched: 8. The germline CDR1 and CDR2 sequences are MNHEY and SVGAGI. This CDR3 comprises 14 residues. The CDR3 sequence is CASSLEGLPNEQFF. CDR3 nucleotides: TGTGCCAGCAGCTTAGAGGGACTACCCAATGAGCAGTTCTTC.

The V and J genes are TRBV9 and TRBJ1-3; D perhaps matches TRBD1 (6 bases). The CDR3 runs to 15 residues. Germline V gene lookup returns CDR1 SGDLS and CDR2 YYNGEE. Trimming took 3 bases from V and 0 from J, leaving 10 bases between them. The CDR3 here is CASSAGQSSGNTIYF. For the CDR3, the DNA is TGTGCCAGCAGCGCCGGACAGAGCTCTGGAAACACCATATATTTT. The whole variable domain, filled in from reference TRBV9 and TRBJ1-3, reads DSGVTQTPKHLITATGQRVTLRCSPRSGDLSVYWYQQSLDQGLQFLIQYYNGEERAKGNILERFSAQQFPDLHSELNLSSLELGDSALYFCASSAGQSSGNTIYFGEGSWLTVV.